This is a list of T cell receptor beta chains from one sample in a study of cytomegalovirus exposure and HLA in healthy donors. Sequenced by immunoSEQ multiplex PCR; TCRdb stores in-frame clones only, minus some. This repertoire includes tens of thousands of clones. Sequenced sample: PBMCs. These receptors came from a man younger than 40 in good health and CMV-seronegative. CDR3s include the opening cysteine and the closing phenylalanine or tryptophan. D genes are given only for firm matches. Size is omitted from some rows. Given values are once, few, many or a class for expanded clones.

v_call: TRBV7-8; clone_size: NA; d_call: NA; j_call: TRBJ2-2; cdr3_aa: CASSFGDTGELFF; cdr3_nt: TGTGCCAGCAGCTTCGGGGACACCGGGGAGCTGTTTTTT
v_call: TRBV7-2; clone_size: NA; d_call: NA; j_call: TRBJ2-7; cdr3_aa: CASSLDRSDFYEQYF; cdr3_nt: TGTGCCAGCAGCTTAGATCGTAGCGACTTTTACGAGCAGTACTTC
v_call: TRBV7-2; clone_size: NA; d_call: NA; j_call: TRBJ1-2; cdr3_aa: CASSFTFGGWYGYTF; cdr3_nt: TGTGCCAGCAGCTTTACTTTCGGGGGATGGTATGGCTACACCTTC
v_call: TRBV7-6; clone_size: NA; d_call: NA; j_call: TRBJ2-1; cdr3_aa: CASSSPFRGDNEQFF; cdr3_nt: TGTGCCAGCAGCTCTCCTTTCAGGGGGGACAATGAGCAGTTCTTC
v_call: TRBV28; clone_size: NA; d_call: TRBD1; j_call: TRBJ2-6; cdr3_aa: CASSLSGQGMTDTNVLTF; cdr3_nt: TGTGCCAGCAGTTTATCGGGACAGGGTATGACCGATACCAACGTCCTGACTTTC
v_call: TRBV18; clone_size: NA; d_call: NA; j_call: TRBJ1-4; cdr3_aa: CASSPGLSNEKLFF; cdr3_nt: TGTGCCAGCTCACCGGGACTTAGTAATGAAAAACTGTTTTTT
v_call: TRBV19; clone_size: NA; d_call: TRBD2; j_call: TRBJ2-5; cdr3_aa: CASSWGTSGQETQYF; cdr3_nt: TGTGCCAGTAGTTGGGGGACTAGCGGACAAGAGACCCAGTACTTC
v_call: TRBV6-6; clone_size: NA; d_call: NA; j_call: TRBJ2-7; cdr3_aa: CASSYSERPYEQYF; cdr3_nt: TGTGCCAGCAGTTACTCGGAGAGACCTTACGAGCAGTACTTC
v_call: TRBV2; clone_size: NA; d_call: TRBD1; j_call: TRBJ1-3; cdr3_aa: CASTDRGLGNTIYF; cdr3_nt: TGTGCCAGCACAGACAGGGGGCTTGGAAACACCATATATTTT
v_call: TRBV14; clone_size: NA; d_call: NA; j_call: TRBJ1-4; cdr3_aa: CASSQDSQGWSEKLFF; cdr3_nt: TGTGCCAGCAGCCAAGATTCGCAGGGTTGGAGTGAAAAACTGTTTTTT
v_call: TRBV5-1; clone_size: NA; d_call: NA; j_call: TRBJ2-1; cdr3_aa: CASSSSDRPHNEQFF; cdr3_nt: TGCGCCAGCAGCTCTTCGGACAGACCCCACAATGAGCAGTTCTTC
v_call: TRBV4-2; clone_size: NA; d_call: TRBD1; j_call: TRBJ1-4; cdr3_aa: CASSPRGKDEKLFF; cdr3_nt: TGTGCCAGCAGCCCCAGGGGGAAGGATGAAAAACTGTTTTTT
v_call: TRBV4-1; clone_size: NA; d_call: NA; j_call: TRBJ2-1; cdr3_aa: CASSQDPRFPGGSYNEQFF; cdr3_nt: TGCGCCAGCAGCCAAGACCCCAGATTTCCCGGGGGCTCCTACAATGAGCAGTTCTTC
v_call: TRBV6-1; clone_size: NA; d_call: NA; j_call: TRBJ2-5; cdr3_aa: CASSLGETQYF; cdr3_nt: TGTGCCAGCAGTCTAGGCGAGACCCAGTACTTC
v_call: TRBV10-3; clone_size: NA; d_call: TRBD1; j_call: TRBJ1-2; cdr3_aa: CAISESQGAQATYGYTF; cdr3_nt: TGTGCCATCAGTGAGTCGCAGGGGGCGCAGGCTACCTATGGCTACACCTTC
v_call: TRBV7-9; clone_size: NA; d_call: NA; j_call: TRBJ2-5; cdr3_aa: CASSLANQETQYF; cdr3_nt: TGTGCCAGCAGCTTAGCCAACCAAGAGACCCAGTACTTC
v_call: TRBV7-9; clone_size: NA; d_call: NA; j_call: TRBJ2-3; cdr3_aa: CASSSPSGVADTQYF; cdr3_nt: TGTGCCAGCAGCTCCCCGTCGGGGGTTGCAGATACGCAGTATTTT
v_call: TRBV27; clone_size: NA; d_call: NA; j_call: TRBJ1-1; cdr3_aa: CASSPGGGAGTEAFF; cdr3_nt: TGTGCCAGCAGTCCCGGTGGGGGCGCGGGCACTGAAGCTTTCTTT
v_call: TRBV7-8; clone_size: NA; d_call: TRBD2; j_call: TRBJ2-3; cdr3_aa: CASSFLAGGRTDTQYF; cdr3_nt: TGTGCCAGCAGCTTTCTAGCGGGGGGCCGAACAGATACGCAGTATTTT
v_call: TRBV7-9; clone_size: NA; d_call: NA; j_call: TRBJ1-6; cdr3_aa: CASTGGGEPLHF; cdr3_nt: TGTGCCAGCACTGGGGGCGGTGAACCCCTCCACTTT
v_call: TRBV20-1; clone_size: NA; d_call: NA; j_call: TRBJ1-1; cdr3_aa: CSALYTEAFF; cdr3_nt: TGCAGTGCTCTATACACTGAAGCTTTCTTT
v_call: TRBV19; clone_size: NA; d_call: NA; j_call: TRBJ1-1; cdr3_aa: CASKLRLLNTEAFF; cdr3_nt: TGTGCCAGTAAGTTGCGACTCTTGAACACTGAAGCTTTCTTT
v_call: TRBV11-3; clone_size: NA; d_call: NA; j_call: TRBJ2-7; cdr3_aa: CASSAPTRGPEQYF; cdr3_nt: TGTGCCAGCAGCGCGCCAACCAGGGGTCCCGAGCAGTACTTC
v_call: TRBV4-3; clone_size: NA; d_call: TRBD2; j_call: TRBJ2-7; cdr3_aa: CASSRTSRSYEQYF; cdr3_nt: TGCGCCAGCAGTCGGACTAGCCGGTCCTACGAGCAGTACTTC
v_call: TRBV7-7; clone_size: NA; d_call: TRBD2; j_call: TRBJ2-3; cdr3_aa: CASSLSALAGTDTQYF; cdr3_nt: TGTGCTAGCAGCTTATCAGCCCTAGCGGGTACAGATACGCAGTATTTT
v_call: TRBV6-5; clone_size: NA; d_call: NA; j_call: TRBJ1-1; cdr3_aa: CASSYGSRGGRSEAFF; cdr3_nt: TGTGCCAGCAGTTACGGATCACGTGGGGGGAGGTCTGAAGCTTTCTTT
v_call: TRBV18; clone_size: NA; d_call: TRBD1; j_call: TRBJ1-2; cdr3_aa: CASSRDRGGYTF; cdr3_nt: TGTGCCAGCTCACGGGACAGGGGTGGCTACACCTTC
v_call: TRBV7-9; clone_size: medium-sized; d_call: NA; j_call: TRBJ2-7; cdr3_aa: CASSPLAEQYF; cdr3_nt: TGTGCCAGCAGCCCCCTGGCCGAGCAGTACTTC
v_call: TRBV7-9; clone_size: NA; d_call: NA; j_call: TRBJ1-2; cdr3_aa: CASSLDSYGYTF; cdr3_nt: TGTGCCAGCAGCCTGGACAGCTATGGCTACACCTTC
v_call: TRBV4-3; clone_size: NA; d_call: NA; j_call: TRBJ1-5; cdr3_aa: CASSQETGSPQPQHF; cdr3_nt: TGCGCCAGCAGCCAAGAAACAGGGTCTCCTCAGCCCCAGCATTTT
v_call: TRBV5-1; clone_size: NA; d_call: TRBD1; j_call: TRBJ1-2; cdr3_aa: CASSAQGYGYTF; cdr3_nt: TGCGCCAGCAGCGCACAGGGGTATGGCTACACCTTC
v_call: TRBV6-5; clone_size: NA; d_call: TRBD1; j_call: TRBJ2-7; cdr3_aa: CASSRSGTGNYEQYF; cdr3_nt: TGTGCCAGCAGCCGATCCGGGACAGGGAACTACGAGCAGTACTTC
v_call: TRBV30; clone_size: NA; d_call: NA; j_call: TRBJ1-1; cdr3_aa: CAWSVNRNTEAFF; cdr3_nt: TGTGCCTGGAGTGTAAACAGAAACACTGAAGCTTTCTTT
v_call: TRBV10-3; clone_size: NA; d_call: NA; j_call: TRBJ1-2; cdr3_aa: CAISERRDGYTF; cdr3_nt: TGTGCCATCAGTGAGAGGAGGGATGGCTACACCTTC
v_call: TRBV4-3; clone_size: NA; d_call: NA; j_call: TRBJ2-1; cdr3_aa: CASSQAGGRGTGQFF; cdr3_nt: TGCGCCAGCAGCCAAGCTGGAGGGCGGGGTACGGGGCAGTTCTTC
v_call: TRBV6-1; clone_size: NA; d_call: TRBD1; j_call: TRBJ1-6; cdr3_aa: CASSGTGGNSPLHF; cdr3_nt: TGTGCCAGCAGCGGGACAGGGGGCAATTCACCCCTCCACTTT
v_call: TRBV4-2; clone_size: NA; d_call: NA; j_call: TRBJ2-4; cdr3_aa: CASSQLGDIQYF; cdr3_nt: TGTGCCAGCAGCCAACTCGGGGACATTCAGTACTTC
v_call: TRBV10-3; clone_size: NA; d_call: TRBD1; j_call: TRBJ2-7; cdr3_aa: CATLRQGTYEQYF; cdr3_nt: TGTGCCACCCTCCGACAGGGGACCTACGAGCAGTACTTC
v_call: TRBV5-1; clone_size: NA; d_call: TRBD2; j_call: TRBJ2-2; cdr3_aa: CASILRAGMDTGELFF; cdr3_nt: TGCGCCAGCATCCTGCGAGCGGGGATGGACACCGGGGAGCTGTTTTTT
v_call: TRBV30; clone_size: NA; d_call: NA; j_call: TRBJ2-3; cdr3_aa: CAWRLASTDTQYF; cdr3_nt: TGTGCCTGGAGGCTGGCCAGCACAGATACGCAGTATTTT